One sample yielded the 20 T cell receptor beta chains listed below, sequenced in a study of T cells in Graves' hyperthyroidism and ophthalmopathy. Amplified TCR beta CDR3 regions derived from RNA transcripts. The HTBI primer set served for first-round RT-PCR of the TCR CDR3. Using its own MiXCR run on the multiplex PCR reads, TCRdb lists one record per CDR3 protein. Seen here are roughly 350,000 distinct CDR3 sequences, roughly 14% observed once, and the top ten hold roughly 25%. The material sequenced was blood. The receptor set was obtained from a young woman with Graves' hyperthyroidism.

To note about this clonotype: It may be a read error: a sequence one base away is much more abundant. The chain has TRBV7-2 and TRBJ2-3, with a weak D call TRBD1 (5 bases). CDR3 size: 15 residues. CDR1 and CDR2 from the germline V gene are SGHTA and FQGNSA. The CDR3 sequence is CASSLAGANTDTHYF. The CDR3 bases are TGTGCCAGCAGCTTAGCAGGGGCTAACACAGATACGCACTATTTT.

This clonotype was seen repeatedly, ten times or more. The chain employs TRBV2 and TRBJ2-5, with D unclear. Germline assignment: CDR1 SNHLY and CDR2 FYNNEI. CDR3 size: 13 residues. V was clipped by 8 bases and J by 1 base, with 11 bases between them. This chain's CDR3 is CASGQGVQETQYF. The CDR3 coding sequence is TGTGCCAGCGGGCAAGGCGTCCAAGAGACCCAGTACTTC.

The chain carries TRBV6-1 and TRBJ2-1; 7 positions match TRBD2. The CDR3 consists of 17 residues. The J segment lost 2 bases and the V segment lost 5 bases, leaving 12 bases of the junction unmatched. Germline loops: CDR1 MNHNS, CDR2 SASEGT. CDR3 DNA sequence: TGTGCCAGCAGTTCGGGTGGGCGGGAGACGCCCTACAATGAGCAGTTCTTC. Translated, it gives CASSSGGRETPYNEQFF.

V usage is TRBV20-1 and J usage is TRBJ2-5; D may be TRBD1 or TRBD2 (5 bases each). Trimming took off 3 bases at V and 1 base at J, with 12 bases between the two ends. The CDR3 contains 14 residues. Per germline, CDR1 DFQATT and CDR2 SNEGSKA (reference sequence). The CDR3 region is CSASLGAVQETQYF. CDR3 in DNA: TGCAGTGCTAGCCTCGGGGCAGTCCAAGAGACCCAGTACTTC.

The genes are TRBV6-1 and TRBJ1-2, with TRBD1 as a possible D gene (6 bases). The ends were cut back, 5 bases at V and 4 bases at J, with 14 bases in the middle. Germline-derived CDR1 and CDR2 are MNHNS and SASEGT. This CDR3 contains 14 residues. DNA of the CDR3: TGTGCCAGCAGTCCAGACAGGTTCCTCTATGGCTACACCTTC. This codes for CASSPDRFLYGYTF.

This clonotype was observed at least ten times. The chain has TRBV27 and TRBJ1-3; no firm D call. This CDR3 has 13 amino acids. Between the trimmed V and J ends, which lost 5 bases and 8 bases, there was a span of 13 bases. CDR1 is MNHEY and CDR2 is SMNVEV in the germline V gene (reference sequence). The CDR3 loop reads CASSPTIKDTIYF. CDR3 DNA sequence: TGTGCCAGCAGTCCGACCATAAAGGACACCATATATTTT.

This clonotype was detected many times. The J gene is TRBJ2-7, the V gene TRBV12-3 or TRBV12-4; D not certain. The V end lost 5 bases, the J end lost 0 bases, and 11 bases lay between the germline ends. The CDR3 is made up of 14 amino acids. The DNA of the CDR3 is TGTGCCAGCAGTCTCACTTCCAGCTCCTACGAGCAGTACTTC. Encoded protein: CASSLTSSSYEQYF.

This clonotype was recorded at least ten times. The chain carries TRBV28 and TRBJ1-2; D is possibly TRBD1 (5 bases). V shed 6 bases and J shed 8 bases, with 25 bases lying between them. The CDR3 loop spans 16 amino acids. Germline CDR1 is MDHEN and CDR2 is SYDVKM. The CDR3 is CASRPRTGTPLGGYTF. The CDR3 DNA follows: TGTGCCAGCAGACCTAGAACCGGGACGCCCCTCGGAGGCTACACCTTC.

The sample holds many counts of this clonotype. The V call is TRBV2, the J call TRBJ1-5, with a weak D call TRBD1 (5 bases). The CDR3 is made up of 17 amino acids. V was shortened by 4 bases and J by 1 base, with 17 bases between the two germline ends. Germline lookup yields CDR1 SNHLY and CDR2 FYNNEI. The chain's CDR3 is CASSVWVDIRSNQPQHF. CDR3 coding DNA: TGTGCCAGCAGTGTATGGGTGGACATTCGGAGCAATCAGCCCCAGCATTTT.

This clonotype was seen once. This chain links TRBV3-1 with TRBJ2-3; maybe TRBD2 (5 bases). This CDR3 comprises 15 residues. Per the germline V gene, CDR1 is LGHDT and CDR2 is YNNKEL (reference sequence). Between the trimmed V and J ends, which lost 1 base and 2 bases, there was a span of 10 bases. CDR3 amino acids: CASSQVGSFTDTQYF. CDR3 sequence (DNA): TGTGCCAGCAGCCAAGTGGGGAGTTTCACAGATACGCAGTATTTT.

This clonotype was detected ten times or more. CDR3 sequence reads: CATGRLAIDGNEQFF. The CDR3 DNA reads as TGTGCCACCGGCCGACTAGCGATCGATGGGAATGAGCAGTTCTTC. This chain uses TRBV28 with TRBJ2-1, with 8 nucleotides matching TRBD2. The germline CDR1 and CDR2 sequences are MDHEN and SYDVKM. Trimming removed 10 bases from V and 7 bases from J; junction bases left unmatched: 15. The CDR3 loop spans 15 amino acids.

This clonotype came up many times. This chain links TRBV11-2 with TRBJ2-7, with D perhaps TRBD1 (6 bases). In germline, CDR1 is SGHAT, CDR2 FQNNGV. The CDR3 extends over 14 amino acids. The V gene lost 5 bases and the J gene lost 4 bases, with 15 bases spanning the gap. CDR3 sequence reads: CASSPGTTKYEQYF. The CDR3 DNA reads TGTGCCAGCAGCCCCGGGACAACTAAATACGAGCAGTACTTC.

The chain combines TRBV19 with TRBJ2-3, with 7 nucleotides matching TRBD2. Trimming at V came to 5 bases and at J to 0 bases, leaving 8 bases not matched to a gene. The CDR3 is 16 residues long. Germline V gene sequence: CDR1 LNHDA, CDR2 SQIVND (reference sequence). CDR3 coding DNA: TGTGCCAGTAGTCCCCACCGGGACTACAGCACAGATACGCAGTATTTT. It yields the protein CASSPHRDYSTDTQYF.

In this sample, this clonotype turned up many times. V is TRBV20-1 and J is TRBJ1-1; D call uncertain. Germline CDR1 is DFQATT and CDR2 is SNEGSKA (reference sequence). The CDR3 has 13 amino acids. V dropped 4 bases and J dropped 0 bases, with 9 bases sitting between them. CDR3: CSAKQLVNTEAFF. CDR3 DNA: TGCAGTGCTAAGCAATTGGTGAACACTGAAGCTTTCTTT.

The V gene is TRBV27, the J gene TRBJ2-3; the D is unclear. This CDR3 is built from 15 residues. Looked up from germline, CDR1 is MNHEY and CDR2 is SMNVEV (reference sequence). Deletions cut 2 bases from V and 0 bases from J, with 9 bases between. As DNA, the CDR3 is TGTGCCAGCAGTTTAATGGATACTAGCACAGATACGCAGTATTTT. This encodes CASSLMDTSTDTQYF.

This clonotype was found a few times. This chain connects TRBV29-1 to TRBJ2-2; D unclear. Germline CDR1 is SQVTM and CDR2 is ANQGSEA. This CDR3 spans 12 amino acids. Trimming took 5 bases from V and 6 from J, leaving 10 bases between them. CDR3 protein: CSVRTVAGELFF. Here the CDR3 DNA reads TGCAGCGTTCGTACCGTCGCCGGGGAGCTGTTTTTT.

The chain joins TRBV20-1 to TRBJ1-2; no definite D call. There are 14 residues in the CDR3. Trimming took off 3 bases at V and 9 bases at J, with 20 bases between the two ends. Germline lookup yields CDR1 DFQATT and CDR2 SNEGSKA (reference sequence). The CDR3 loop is CSASPTEGRIRYTF. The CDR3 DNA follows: TGCAGTGCTAGTCCGACTGAGGGTCGAATCCGCTACACCTTC.

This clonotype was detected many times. The DNA for the CDR3 is TGCGCCAGCCGAAGAACGGGCCGCGGAAACACTGAAGCTTTCTTT. Protein sequence: CASRRTGRGNTEAFF. The chain joins TRBV5-1 to TRBJ1-1; D not certain. CDR1 and CDR2 from the germline V gene are SGHRS and YFSETQ. This CDR3 is built from 15 residues. V lost 7 bases and J 2 bases, leaving 18 bases between the germline ends.

The CDR3 region is CSARESAGEAADTQYF. DNA for the CDR3: TGCAGTGCTAGAGAATCAGCGGGAGAGGCGGCAGATACGCAGTATTTT. V usage is TRBV20-1 and J usage is TRBJ2-3, with TRBD2 identical over 8 bases. The trim removed 0 bases at V and 4 bases at J, leaving 9 bases unmatched. CDR1 is DFQATT, CDR2 SNEGSKA, per germline (reference sequence). The CDR3 has 16 residues.

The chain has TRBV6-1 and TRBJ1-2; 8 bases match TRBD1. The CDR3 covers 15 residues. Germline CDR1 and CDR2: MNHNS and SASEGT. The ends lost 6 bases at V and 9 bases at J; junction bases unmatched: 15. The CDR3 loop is CASSTHRQGPYSYTF. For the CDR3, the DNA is TGTGCCAGCAGCACTCACCGACAGGGGCCTTATAGCTACACCTTC.